Described below is a single T cell receptor (beta chain) sequence and its context. Its antigen is currently unknown. Memory CD4+ cells were the fraction left after CD45RA+ naive selection. This entry is derived from a study of shared clonotypes between healthy human individuals. TCRdb's copy holds only in-frame clones and misses some; the assay was immunoSEQ multiplex PCR. Of 2 million to 2.5 million clones in the sample, approximately 96% were seen once. The germline V gene encodes CDR1 SGHTA and CDR2 FQGNSA. The CDR3 loop spans 11 amino acids. The V end was cut by 7 bases, the J end by 9 bases, with 10 bases between. Overall study findings and caveats: Rarefaction showed that sequencing of sorted subsets was incomplete (despite large depth). Naive CD4 clonotypes overlapped across a handful of donors at approximately 5.5%.

The genes are TRBV7-2 and TRBJ2-1; weak D call: TRBD1 (6 bases). The sequence was collected from a man younger than 35 in good health. Material for sequencing was naive CD4+ T cells sorted from blood. Subset meaning: CD45RA+ positively selected. Here the CDR3 DNA reads TGTGCCAGCACCCTAGGGGGTGAGCAGTTCTTC. The encoded protein is CASTLGGEQFF.